What follows are 27 T cell receptor beta chains derived from one specimen sequenced in a study of shared clonotypes between healthy human individuals. Using immunoSEQ multiplex PCR, the repertoire was profiled, and TCRdb retains in-frame clones only, with some absent. Found here are some 2,400,000 clones, about 94% of them singletons; the top ten hold approximately 0.13%. Source material: naive CD4+ T cells sorted from blood. Stated subset: CD45RA+ positively selected. The receptor set was obtained from a man between 18 and 29 years old in good health.

This chain joins TRBV2 and TRBJ1-3; D is uncertain. Germline CDR1 reads SNHLY; CDR2 reads FYNNEI. Trimming took off 8 bases at V and 4 bases at J, with 12 bases between the two ends. CDR3 length: 13 residues. The CDR3 loop is CASATELGNTIYF. The CDR3 nucleotides are TGTGCCAGCGCTACAGAATTAGGAAACACCATATATTTT.

A single count supports this clone. The rearrangement joins TRBV19 to TRBJ1-5; D not certain. The CDR3 runs 14 residues. Germline V gene sequence: CDR1 LNHDA, CDR2 SQIVND (reference sequence). V lost 5 bases and J 0 bases, leaving 8 bases between the germline ends. CDR3 loop: CASSPQDSNQPQHF. CDR3 sequence (DNA): TGTGCCAGTAGTCCCCAGGATAGCAATCAGCCCCAGCATTTT.

The chain links TRBV7-2 to TRBJ1-1, with 7 nucleotides matching TRBD1. The CDR3 is 15 amino acids. With V trimmed by 5 bases and J by 0 bases, 6 bases remained unmatched. The germline CDR1 and CDR2 sequences are SGHTA and FQGNSA. CDR3 sequence: CASSTRGGMNTEAFF. The CDR3, as DNA: TGTGCCAGCAGCACCCGAGGGGGCATGAACACTGAAGCTTTCTTT.

This clone was picked up one time. The chain employs TRBV28 and TRBJ2-7; D is undetermined. Germline V lookup: CDR1 MDHEN, CDR2 SYDVKM. The CDR3 totals 12 residues. Trimming took 4 bases from V and 5 from J, leaving 9 bases between them. The CDR3: CASSYRVDEQYF. The CDR3 DNA follows: TGTGCCAGCAGTTATAGGGTGGACGAGCAGTACTTC. Variable domain in full (rest from reference TRBV28 and TRBJ2-7): DVKVTQSSRYLVKRTGEKVFLECVQDMDHENMFWYRQDPGLGLRLIYFSYDVKMKEKGDIPEGYSVSREKKERFSLILESASTNQTSMYLCASSYRVDEQYFGPGTRLTVT.

Notes on this clone: Other DNA sequences in the same sample also yield this CDR3. The gene calls are TRBV5-1 and TRBJ2-5; TRBD2 is a possible D gene (7 bases). With 6 bases removed from V and 2 bases from J, the gap between germline ends came to 11 bases. CDR1 is SGHRS, CDR2 YFSETQ, per germline. CDR3 length: 13 amino acids. The DNA for the CDR3 is TGCGCCAGCAAAAGGGGGGGACAAGAGACCCAGTACTTC. Translating it yields CASKRGGQETQYF.

The chain recombines TRBV6-1 with TRBJ1-4, with TRBD1 as a possible D gene (6 bases). V gave up 6 bases and J gave up 8 bases, with 19 bases separating them. The germline V gene has CDR1 MNHNS and CDR2 SASEGT. This CDR3 spans 15 amino acids. In nucleotides, the CDR3 is TGTGCCAGCAGCCGCCCTATAGGGGGGGACGAAAAACTGTTTTTT. Amino acids: CASSRPIGGDEKLFF.

The chain carries TRBV2 and TRBJ2-2; TRBD1 matches 9 bases. The CDR3 spans 16 residues. V was clipped by 6 bases and J by 4 bases; unmatched bases: 9. Germline V lookup: CDR1 SNHLY, CDR2 FYNNEI. In DNA, the CDR3 is TGTGCCAGCAGCCGAGACAGGGGGGTAGGCACCGGGGAGCTGTTTTTT. Translation gives CASSRDRGVGTGELFF.

J is TRBJ1-4 and V is TRBV28; perhaps TRBD1 as D (6 bases). The CDR3 runs 17 residues. Trimming pared 6 bases from V and 4 bases from J, leaving 21 bases between. Germline CDR1 is MDHEN and CDR2 is SYDVKM. The CDR3 sequence: CASSPLGGGGGNEKLFF. As DNA, the CDR3 is TGTGCCAGCAGCCCACTCGGAGGGGGAGGGGGTAATGAAAAACTGTTTTTT.

The chain combines TRBV4-1 with TRBJ2-3, with D perhaps being TRBD1 or TRBD2 (5 bases each). Germline V gene lookup returns CDR1 MGHRA and CDR2 YSYEKL. Between the trimmed V and J ends, which lost 3 bases and 3 bases, there was a span of 16 bases. The CDR3 has 16 residues. CDR3 sequence: CASSQPGASSTDTQYF. The CDR3 DNA sequence: TGCGCCAGCAGCCAGCCCGGGGCATCGAGTACAGATACGCAGTATTTT.

The V gene is TRBV4-1, the J gene TRBJ2-7, with TRBD1 matching over 7 bases. Germline V gene lookup returns CDR1 MGHRA and CDR2 YSYEKL. Trimming removed 4 bases from V and 3 bases from J; junction bases left unmatched: 12. The length of the CDR3 is 16 residues. CDR3 sequence reads: CASSPNPGQRIYEQYF. CDR3 DNA: TGCGCCAGCAGCCCCAACCCGGGACAGAGGATCTACGAGCAGTACTTC.

The chain carries TRBV7-2 and TRBJ2-7; a weak D match, TRBD1 (6 bases). The V gene lost 0 bases and the J gene lost 1 base, with 13 bases spanning the gap. The V gene's germline CDR1 is SGHTA and CDR2 FQGNSA. This CDR3 contains 16 residues. The CDR3, as DNA: TGTGCCAGCAGCTTAGCGGCGGCAGGGGCGTCCTACGAGCAGTACTTC. Amino acid sequence: CASSLAAAGASYEQYF.

V is TRBV11-3 and J is TRBJ2-7, with TRBD1 as a possible D gene (5 bases). CDR3 length equals 12 residues. Deletions cut 3 bases from V and 5 bases from J, with 8 bases between. Germline CDR1 SGHNT, CDR2 YENEEA. The CDR3 sequence is CASSFRVHEQYF. The CDR3 region has the DNA TGTGCCAGCAGCTTCAGGGTACACGAGCAGTACTTC. Full variable domain (outside the CDR3, taken from reference TRBV11-3 and TRBJ2-7): EAGVVQSPRYKIIEKKQPVAFWCNPISGHNTLYWYLQNLGQGPELLIRYENEEAVDDSQLPKDRFSAERLKGVDSTLKIQPAELGDSAVYLCASSFRVHEQYFGPGTRLTVT.

The rearrangement links TRBV21-1 to TRBJ2-7; TRBD2, the table's D call, was not compared with the DNA. TRBV21-1 corresponds to a pseudogene. The CDR3 spans 15 residues. The CDR3 loop is CASSPRGRGIHEQYF. The CDR3 DNA follows: TGTGCCAGCAGCCCTCGTGGACGGGGGATCCACGAGCAGTACTTC.

The J gene is TRBJ1-2, the V gene TRBV7-2, with 10 bases aligning to TRBD1. Germline V lookup: CDR1 SGHTA, CDR2 FQGNSA. The CDR3 is 14 residues long. The V and J ends lost 5 bases and 5 bases, in that order; junction bases with no gene match: 5. CDR3 DNA: TGTGCCAGCAGCGGATCGGACAGGGGGTATGGCTACACCTTC. Its protein is CASSGSDRGYGYTF. Supplemented by reference TRBV7-2 and TRBJ1-2, the full variable domain reads GAGVSQSPSNKVTEKGKDVELRCDPISGHTALYWYRQSLGQGLEFLIYFQGNSAPDKSGLPSDRFSAERTGGSVSTLTIQRTQQEDSAVYLCASSGSDRGYGYTFGSGTRLTVV.

DNA for the CDR3: TGTGCCAGTAAGTCCCTAGACAGGCTCTATGGCTACACCTTC. Protein: CASKSLDRLYGYTF. The chain couples TRBV19 to TRBJ1-2; a possible D gene is TRBD1 (6 bases). V lost 7 bases and J 4 bases, leaving 16 bases between the germline ends. This CDR3 has 14 amino acids. Germline CDR1 LNHDA, CDR2 SQIVND (reference sequence).

V gene TRBV19 combines with J gene TRBJ2-1, with D tentatively TRBD2 (6 bases). V was clipped by 5 bases and J by 5 bases, with 16 bases between them. From germline, CDR1 is LNHDA and CDR2 SQIVND (reference sequence). There are 15 residues in the CDR3. The CDR3: CASSFSLSGNNEQFF. In DNA form, the CDR3 reads TGTGCCAGTAGTTTCTCTCTTAGCGGAAACAATGAGCAGTTCTTC.

This chain joins TRBV5-1 and TRBJ2-7; D is unclear. Germline V gene sequence: CDR1 SGHRS, CDR2 YFSETQ. V lost 4 bases and J lost 2, with 16 bases in between. CDR3 length equals 15 residues. The CDR3 DNA reads as TGCGCCAGCAGCCCGCGGAGCACCCGCCCCTACGAGCAGTACTTC. Encoded protein: CASSPRSTRPYEQYF.

The chain links TRBV10-3 to TRBJ2-3; 9 bases are a match to TRBD2. Germline V gives CDR1 ENHRY, CDR2 SYGVKD. The CDR3 runs to 16 residues. J lost 4 bases, V lost 1 base, and 6 bases had no gene match. The CDR3 loop reads CAISELAGVRADTQYF. The CDR3 nucleotides read TGTGCCATCAGTGAGTTAGCGGGAGTACGAGCAGATACGCAGTATTTT.

In DNA form, the CDR3 reads TGTGCCAGCAGCTTAAGTATATCAGAAAACACTGAAGCTTTCTTT. This translates into CASSLSISENTEAFF. V usage is TRBV7-2 and J usage is TRBJ1-1; D unclear. Germline assignment: CDR1 SGHTA and CDR2 FQGNSA. The CDR3 spans 15 residues. Between the trimmed V and J ends, which lost 2 bases and 2 bases, there was a span of 12 bases.

The chain recombines TRBV7-8 with TRBJ2-3; the D gene could be TRBD1 or TRBD2 (6 bases each). The CDR3 is made up of 14 amino acids. Germline V gene lookup returns CDR1 SGHVS and CDR2 FQNEAQ. V lost 8 bases and J lost 3, with 15 bases in between. The CDR3 here is CASSPGAQTDTQYF. The CDR3 bases are TGTGCCAGCTCGCCGGGGGCTCAAACAGATACGCAGTATTTT. Full variable domain (missing parts from reference TRBV7-8 and TRBJ2-3): GAGVSQSPRYKVAKRGQDVALRCDPISGHVSLFWYQQALGQGPEFLTYFQNEAQLDKSGLPSDRFFAERPEGSVSTLKIQRTQQEDSAVYLCASSPGAQTDTQYFGPGTRLTVL.

J is TRBJ2-7 and V is TRBV18; 11 bases line up with TRBD1. This CDR3 contains 16 residues. The trim removed 4 bases at V and 1 base at J, leaving 6 bases unmatched. Looked up from germline, CDR1 is KGHSH and CDR2 is LQKENI. The CDR3 protein is CASSRPGQGASYEQYF. The CDR3 DNA follows: TGTGCCAGCTCACGGCCCGGACAGGGGGCATCCTACGAGCAGTACTTC. The entire variable domain, with the rest obtained from reference TRBV18 and TRBJ2-7, is as follows: NAGVMQNPRHLVRRRGQEARLRCSPMKGHSHVYWYRQLPEEGLKFMVYLQKENIIDESGMPKERFSAEFPKEGPSILRIQQVVRGDSAAYFCASSRPGQGASYEQYFGPGTRLTVT.

The chain recombines TRBV6-1 with TRBJ1-2; TRBD1 matches at 7 bases. V lost 2 bases, J lost 4 bases, and 1 base stayed unmatched. This CDR3 has 13 amino acids. Per the germline V gene, CDR1 is MNHNS and CDR2 is SASEGT. The CDR3 region is CASSEQGVYGYTF. The CDR3 DNA is TGTGCCAGCAGTGAACAGGGGGTCTATGGCTACACCTTC.

CDR3 nucleotides: TGTGCCAGCAGCTTAGGCTGGGTTCCCATGTTCAATGAGCAGTTCTTC. Translation gives CASSLGWVPMFNEQFF. The rearrangement uses TRBV7-2 and TRBJ2-1; D not resolved. Germline loops: CDR1 SGHTA, CDR2 FQGNSA. There are 16 residues in the CDR3. V dropped 1 base and J dropped 6 bases, with 16 bases sitting between them. The whole variable domain, filled in from reference TRBV7-2 and TRBJ2-1, reads GAGVSQSPSNKVTEKGKDVELRCDPISGHTALYWYRQSLGQGLEFLIYFQGNSAPDKSGLPSDRFSAERTGGSVSTLTIQRTQQEDSAVYLCASSLGWVPMFNEQFFGPGTRLTVL.

The chain employs TRBV2 and TRBJ2-5; TRBD2 aligns across 11 bases. The V gene's germline CDR1 is SNHLY and CDR2 FYNNEI. Trimming cost V 1 base and J 5 bases; bases outside gene matches: 6. The CDR3 consists of 16 residues. CDR3 nucleotides: TGTGCCAGCAGTGAAGGGACTAGCGGGTCTGGGGAGACCCAGTACTTC. Encoded protein: CASSEGTSGSGETQYF.

The J gene is TRBJ2-2, the V gene TRBV11-2; TRBD1 is a possible D gene (6 bases). This CDR3 is built from 15 residues. Germline V gene data show CDR1 as SGHAT and CDR2 as FQNNGV. V dropped 5 bases and J dropped 1 base, with 11 bases sitting between them. CDR3 amino acids: CASSTVQGNTGELFF. CDR3 nucleotide sequence: TGTGCCAGCAGCACCGTACAGGGGAACACCGGGGAGCTGTTTTTT.

The chain carries TRBV7-8 and TRBJ2-7; no reliable D call. The V end lost 3 bases, the J end lost 2 bases, and 14 bases lay between the germline ends. The germline V gene has CDR1 SGHVS and CDR2 FQNEAQ. CDR3 size: 15 residues. The CDR3 DNA follows: TGTGCCAGCAGCTTTCCCCCGGGTATAGCCTACGAGCAGTACTTC. Protein product: CASSFPPGIAYEQYF.

A remark on this clone: The sample holds other DNA sequences that translate to the same CDR3. V gene TRBV19 combines with J gene TRBJ2-3; no clear D gene. Germline lookup yields CDR1 LNHDA and CDR2 SQIVND (reference sequence). The CDR3 loop spans 14 amino acids. Deletions cut 3 bases from V and 0 bases from J, with 7 bases between. CDR3 region: CASSIGPSTDTQYF. The CDR3 nucleotides are TGTGCCAGTAGTATTGGGCCAAGCACAGATACGCAGTATTTT.